This T cell receptor (beta chain) was documented in a study of blood T cell repertoires in COVID-19. Study context: The study drew acute and convalescent COVID-19 samples from the United States, Italy and Spain. In each case, the material was cDNA or gDNA derived from T cells, B-cell-depleted T cells, or PBMCs.

Germline V CDR1 and CDR2: SGHRS, YFSETQ. V was clipped by 0 bases and J by 0 bases, with 13 bases between them. The CDR3 has 17 amino acids. Per the original data handling: The authors estimated nucleated cell counts from reference gene primer amplification. Assay used: immunoSEQ multiplex PCR; TCRdb lists only in-frame clones, some missing. D and trimming were read from the DNA, whereas the V and J calls and clone size are those reported in that table. The sample consists of 200,000 to 300,000 clones, around nine tenths of them appearing once. This receptor was identified in a man aged 40-49 years who had recovered from COVID-19. The V and J genes are TRBV5-1 and TRBJ1-3; D gene ambiguous. The sequencing sample was made of peripheral blood. The CDR3 sequence is CASSLASGRLSGNTIYF. DNA for the CDR3: TGCGCCAGCAGCTTGGCTAGCGGGAGGCTCTCTGGAAACACCATATATTTT.